This T cell receptor beta chain emerged from a study of T cell responses to AZD1222 COVID-19 vaccine. Sequencing used immunoSEQ multiplex PCR; TCRdb keeps in-frame clones, though not all of them. The sample lists more than 80,000 clones, roughly 90% seen once, with about 20% in the top ten. The germline V and J ends were trimmed by 5 bases and 4 bases, with 23 bases remaining between them. This CDR3 has 17 residues. The germline gives CDR1 MNHNY, CDR2 SVGAGI (reference sequence). Specimen: peripheral blood, collected on day 0 of AZD1222 vaccination. The receptor comes from an adult in good health. The rearrangement links TRBV6-6 to TRBJ2-5, with a weak D call TRBD1 (6 bases). This CDR3 reads CASSRSKRVMGAETQYF. As DNA, the CDR3 is TGTGCCAGCAGTCGGTCGAAAAGGGTAATGGGGGCAGAGACCCAGTACTTC.